This T cell receptor (beta chain) stems from a study of cytotoxic CD8 clonotypes in ibrutinib-treated CLL. Study-level findings and limits: Researchers report that baseline clonality outpaced age-matched healthy donors and tracked circulating CD8+ T-cell counts.

Germline V gene sequence: CDR1 MNHEY, CDR2 SMNVEV (reference sequence). There are 13 residues in the CDR3. Trimming stripped 6 bases from V and 0 bases from J, with 8 bases between. TCRdb keeps only in-frame clones here, not all; method: immunoSEQ multiplex PCR. The sample consists of fewer than 400,000 clones, 60% to 80% of them appearing once. For this clone: As yet, its antigen is unknown.

This sequence was found in a human donor with chronic lymphocytic leukemia. Material: PBMCs, obtained after 36 months of ibrutinib treatment. V gene TRBV27 combines with J gene TRBJ1-1; D is unresolved. The CDR3 DNA reads as TGTGCCAGCAGGTCCAGCATGAACACTGAAGCTTTCTTT. This translates into CASRSSMNTEAFF.